The 5 T cell receptor beta chains reported below all come from one sample, sequenced in a study of CD8 T cells in ankylosing spondylitis. General study findings and limits: Ankylosing spondylitis blood appeared to carry a characteristic TCR beta motif of roughly eight highly homologous variants.

These TCRs are of unknown antigen specificity. TCRdb called the 5' RACE reads again in MiXCR, with one record for every CDR3 protein. The sample has approximately 300,000 distinct CDR3 sequences, 8% seen once. The sample consisted of blood, either unsorted or a sorted T cell fraction (not recorded which). All receptors come from a male donor with ankylosing spondylitis.

This clonotype has a handful of counts. DNA of the CDR3: TGTGCCAGCAGCTACGGACTAGCGGACAATGAGCAGTTCTTC. This gives the protein CASSYGLADNEQFF. The J gene is TRBJ2-1, the V gene TRBV12-3 or TRBV12-4; 10 bases fit TRBD2. Trimming cost V 6 bases and J 5 bases; bases outside gene matches: 4. This CDR3 contains 14 residues.

This rearrangement joins TRBV29-1 to TRBJ1-1, with 7 bases aligning to TRBD1. Germline loops: CDR1 SQVTM, CDR2 ANQGSEA. This CDR3 region has 12 residues. The J segment lost 4 bases and the V segment lost 3 bases, leaving 2 bases of the junction unmatched. The CDR3 region is CSVDSGGTEAFF. Here the CDR3 DNA reads TGCAGCGTTGATTCAGGGGGCACTGAAGCTTTCTTT.

V is TRBV10-1 and J is TRBJ2-7, with 10 bases aligning to TRBD2. This CDR3 spans 13 amino acids. Trimming removed 4 bases from V and 3 bases from J; junction bases left unmatched: 0. Per the germline V gene, CDR1 is WNHNN and CDR2 is SYGVQD (reference sequence). The CDR3 bases are TGCGCCAGCAGTGCTAGCGGGGGCTACGAGCAGTACTTC. Residues: CASSASGGYEQYF.

The chain carries TRBV29-1 and TRBJ2-7; maybe TRBD1 (6 bases). The CDR3 is made up of 12 amino acids. The V gene lost 4 bases and the J gene lost 2 bases, with 9 bases spanning the gap. Germline V gene sequence: CDR1 SQVTM, CDR2 ANQGSEA. The DNA of the CDR3 is TGCAGCGTTGTTTGGACAGCCTACGAGCAGTACTTC. Its protein product is CSVVWTAYEQYF.

This clonotype occurred a few times. V is TRBV24-1 and J is TRBJ2-7, with a tentative D call TRBD2 (6 bases). V was cut by 1 base and J by 0 bases, with 12 bases left in between. Looked up from germline, CDR1 is KGHDR and CDR2 is SFDVKD. The CDR3 covers 16 residues. The DNA for the CDR3 is TGTGCCACCAGTGATTTAGGGACTGGGACCTCCTACGAGCAGTACTTC. Amino acid sequence: CATSDLGTGTSYEQYF.